This record covers a single T cell receptor (beta chain). What this receptor recognizes is not known. Base qualities are not recorded, but no much larger clone differs from it by a single base. Libraries were prepared through the immunoSEQ multiplex PCR assay. For TCR sequencing, RNA was extracted from every sample and reverse transcribed into cDNA to serve as template. SuperScript III was used for first-strand cDNA synthesis, primed with a 2:1 mix of oligo-dT and random hexamers. A synthetic immune receptor repertoire was used to assess amplification bias, and residual bias was removed computationally. From the authors' description of their analysis: Raw reads were preprocessed to remove errors, and CDR3 was defined according to IMGT conventions as the region from the conserved cysteine to phenylalanine. Clonality was computed by normalizing Shannon entropy by log2 of the number of productive unique TCRs and subtracting the result from 1. Whether scalp clones were CD4 or CD8 was inferred by matching scalp TCRbeta sequences against CD4 and CD8 repertoires sorted from blood. TCRdb limited this immuneACCESS table to in-frame rearrangements with V and J called. A share of clones is missing; checked studies link under half to unresolved V genes, and the rest is unexplained. V and J calls and clone size are as listed in that table; D and trimming were resolved from the DNA. The sample includes 200,000 to 250,000 clones, with approximately 40% observed a single time. Around 2.5% of the sample rests with the top ten.

The treatment or condition label on this specimen signifies: oral pan-JAK inhibitor, 5-10 mg twice daily. Lesional scalp punch biopsies and peripheral blood were obtained from alopecia areata patients. After PBMCs were isolated by density centrifugation and stained for CD3, CD4 and CD8, a FACSAria was used to sort CD4+ and CD8+ T cells. These data originate in a study of CD8+ T cells in alopecia areata (dated by TCRdb to between 2018 and 2020). In the study overall: The treated patients, all with moderate-to-severe alopecia areata, were enrolled in an open-label pilot trial of oral tofacitinib given at 5 to 10 mg twice daily. Tofacitinib was administered for 6 to 18 months, and 6 months of follow-up off drug were then conducted to assess delayed response and recurrence. The SALT score, which quantifies the percentage of affected scalp surface area, was used to measure disease severity in treated patients. The study used high-throughput TCRbeta sequencing to examine T cell clonal expansion in alopecia areata, in both the C3H/HeJ mouse model and human patients. Human TCRbeta sequencing covered scalp tissue and sorted CD4+ and CD8+ peripheral blood T cells from patchy and totalis/universalis alopecia areata patients and healthy controls. Biopsies were taken from tofacitinib-treated patients at baseline and at 4 and 24 weeks of treatment, and a later scalp biopsy was taken in several of the tofacitinib-treated patients. Clonality in the scalp was compared among normal scalp (n=4), patchy alopecia areata scalp (n=8), and alopecia totalis/universalis scalp (n=8). RNA was obtained with the PAXgene miRNA kit for fixed scalp, the miRNeasy kit for PBMCs, and the RNeasy kit for mouse skin. Amplification of TCRbeta CDR3 regions was done by immunoSEQ multiplex PCR using 35 Vbeta forward primers and 13 Jbeta reverse primers. The full study reports these points: Compared with normal scalp, lesional scalp had higher clonality and more expanded CD8+ clones, particularly in alopecia totalis/universalis, a pattern that suggests antigenic drive. Unlike mouse skin, which is dominated by gammadelta T cells, normal human skin has resident alphabeta T cells that are also sequenced, and this complicates analysis of the scalp TCR repertoire. Because the treated cohort was small and had only one nonresponder, larger studies are needed to examine links between baseline CD8+ expansion and response. TCR sequences shared between patients were less clear than in mice, possibly partly because of HLA diversity in the patient population. During tofacitinib treatment, many expanded lesional clones stuck around in both scalp and blood, and this persistence may partly explain why relapse happens after treatment is stopped. With tofacitinib, both scalp clonality and the number of expanded CD8+ clones among the top 100 scalp clones went down significantly.

The sequence came from a human donor with alopecia areata. The material was CD4+ T cells sorted from blood, obtained at roughly week 36, from a patient treated with tofacitinib.

This receptor carries the CDR3 CSAGWTGSSYEQYF. The DNA is TGCAGCGCTGGATGGACAGGCAGCTCCTACGAGCAGTACTTC. This sequence uses TRBV29-1 and TRBJ2-7; the central 7 bases match TRBD1. From V the trimming removes 7 bases and from J it removes 0 bases, while the gene matches leave 9 bases of the junction unaccounted for. From a lookup of the germline V gene, CDR1 and CDR2 are SQVTM and ANQGSEA. The CDR3 starts with the cysteine, ends with the phenylalanine, and has 14 residues. Only the CDR3 DNA is retained, 42 bases long and in frame from the first base.